These 21 T cell receptor beta chains came from one sample sequenced in a study of blood T cell repertoires in COVID-19 (dated by TCRdb to the early 2020s). Library generation was performed with the immunoSEQ multiplex PCR assay. TCRdb carries this immuneACCESS record with in-frame sequences only. Its versions omit some clonotypes, under half of them owing to an unresolved V gene in the studies checked, with the rest unexplained. The sample table contains some 95,000 clones; only one count was recorded for approximately 90% of them. The ten largest clones represent 2.3% of the sample. The material sequenced was peripheral blood. These receptors were collected from a human donor with active COVID-19. The donor label of this sample is uncertain.

The CDR3 reads CASSLRSGGSYNEQFF. In DNA, the CDR3 is TGTGCCAGCAGTCTACGAAGCGGGGGAAGTTACAATGAGCAGTTCTTC. The chain is built from TRBV27 and TRBJ2-1; 8 bases fit TRBD2. J was trimmed by 4 bases and V by 5 bases; bases with no gene match: 10. The CDR3 has 16 amino acids. The germline gives CDR1 MNHEY, CDR2 SMNVEV (reference sequence).

CDR3 DNA sequence: TGTGCCAGCAGGGGGGGAGGGAAGAACACTGAAGCTTTCTTT. Amino acid sequence: CASRGGGKNTEAFF. The rearrangement links TRBV6-5 to TRBJ1-1; TRBD1 is a possible D gene (5 bases). With 6 bases removed from V and 1 base from J, the gap between germline ends came to 12 bases. This CDR3 has 14 amino acids. The germline V gene encodes CDR1 MNHEY and CDR2 SVGAGI.

The chain joins TRBV6-5 to TRBJ2-1, with 15 bases lining up with TRBD2. The V gene's germline CDR1 is MNHEY and CDR2 SVGAGI. V shed 6 bases, J shed 7 bases, and the junction held 4 bases outside the gene matches. This CDR3 spans 15 amino acids. The CDR3 sequence: CASSQGLAGGNEQFF. The CDR3, as DNA: TGTGCCAGCAGCCAGGGACTAGCGGGGGGTAATGAGCAGTTCTTC.

The rearrangement uses TRBV19 and TRBJ1-3; D is possibly TRBD1 (5 bases). CDR1 LNHDA and CDR2 SQIVND come from the germline V gene (reference sequence). Deletions cut 7 bases from V and 8 bases from J, with 21 bases between. CDR3 size: 15 residues. Here the CDR3 reads CASIKRGGRRYTIYF. In DNA form, the CDR3 reads TGTGCCAGTATCAAACGGGGGGGAAGGAGATACACCATATATTTT.

The chain links TRBV19 to TRBJ2-5; 7 positions agree with TRBD2. CDR1 and CDR2 (germline): LNHDA, SQIVND (reference sequence). V dropped 4 bases and J dropped 5; count of bases not matched to a gene: 7. The CDR3 is 14 amino acids. CDR3 in DNA: TGTGCCAGTAGTAAAGGGACTACTGAGGAGACCCAGTACTTC. Its protein is CASSKGTTEETQYF.

The rearrangement links TRBV25-1 to TRBJ1-6; D not resolved. The germline gives CDR1 MGHDK, CDR2 SYGVNS. The V gene lost 6 bases and the J gene lost 0 bases, with 6 bases spanning the gap. This CDR3 comprises 14 residues. CDR3 in amino acids: CASSKSSYNSPLHF. The CDR3 DNA reads as TGTGCCAGCAGCAAGAGCTCCTATAATTCACCCCTCCACTTT.

A remark on this clone: A junction end diverges from the germline sequence, so it may reflect a read error. J is TRBJ2-7 and V is TRBV7-7, with 9 bases fitting TRBD1. The CDR3 consists of 15 residues. Germline loops: CDR1 SSHAT, CDR2 FNYEAQ (reference sequence). The CDR3: CASSLGTGQSYEQYF. The CDR3 DNA follows: TGTGCTAGCAGCCTCGGGACAGGGCAATCCTACGAGCAGTACTTC.

For the CDR3, the DNA is TGCAGTGCTAGTCCCCGGGACAGGGTTTACGAGCAGTACTTC. It encodes CSASPRDRVYEQYF. The chain couples TRBV20-1 to TRBJ2-7, with 9 bases aligning to TRBD1. CDR1 is DFQATT and CDR2 is SNEGSKA in the germline V gene (reference sequence). The V and J ends lost 3 bases and 4 bases, in that order; junction bases with no gene match: 7. The CDR3 loop spans 14 amino acids.

The V and J genes are TRBV25-1 and TRBJ1-4; D not certain. V was shortened by 3 bases and J by 10 bases, with 12 bases between the two germline ends. Per the germline V gene, CDR1 is MGHDK and CDR2 is SYGVNS. The CDR3 sequence is 13 residues long. The CDR3 reads CASSEPGISKLFF. In nucleotides, the CDR3 is TGTGCCAGCAGTGAGCCCGGGATATCAAAACTGTTTTTT.

The chain employs TRBV5-4 and TRBJ1-2, with TRBD1 matching 9 bases. The V gene end was trimmed by 0 bases and the J gene end by 5 bases; junction bases not matched to a gene: 5. The germline V gene has CDR1 SGHNT and CDR2 YYREEE (reference sequence). CDR3 length equals 15 residues. The CDR3 spells CASSLGDRVLYGYTF. CDR3 nucleotide sequence: TGTGCCAGCAGCTTGGGGGACAGGGTGTTATATGGCTACACCTTC. Together with reference TRBV5-4 and TRBJ1-2, the CDR3 gives the full variable domain: ETGVTQSPTHLIKTRGQQVTLRCSSQSGHNTVSWYQQALGQGPQFIFQYYREEENGRGNFPPRFSGLQFPNYSSELNVNALELDDSALYLCASSLGDRVLYGYTFGSGTRLTVV.

The chain has TRBV3-1 (or the pseudogene TRBV3-2) and TRBJ1-1, with D possibly being TRBD1 (5 bases). V lost 3 bases and J lost 3, with 8 bases in between. The CDR3 runs to 13 residues. Germline assignment: CDR1 LGHDT and CDR2 YNNKEL (reference sequence). DNA of the CDR3: TGTGCCAGCAGCCAGGGGCGTTACACTGAAGCTTTCTTT. Translated, it gives CASSQGRYTEAFF.

V is TRBV9 and J is TRBJ1-6; no clear D gene. Trimming pared 0 bases from V and 7 bases from J, leaving 11 bases between. The germline CDR1 and CDR2 sequences are SGDLS and YYNGEE. The CDR3 has 15 residues. The CDR3 DNA sequence: TGTGCCAGCAGCGTAGACTGGGAGGGCAATTCACCCCTCCACTTT. The encoded protein is CASSVDWEGNSPLHF.

This chain links TRBV6-5 with TRBJ1-1; D is possibly TRBD1 (5 bases). CDR1 MNHEY and CDR2 SVGAGI come from the germline V gene. There are 14 residues in the CDR3. V gave up 5 bases and J gave up 0 bases, with 10 bases separating them. CDR3 sequence: CASSTRQLNTEAFF. The CDR3 DNA reads as TGTGCCAGCAGTACGCGACAGTTGAACACTGAAGCTTTCTTT.

The V and J genes are TRBV7-9 and TRBJ2-5; D not resolved. V was pared by 6 bases and J by 5 bases, with 13 bases between. Germline values: CDR1 SEHNR, CDR2 FQNEAQ (reference sequence). This CDR3 comprises 13 residues. The CDR3 spells CASSVFARETQYF. CDR3 in DNA: TGTGCCAGCAGTGTTTTCGCCCGGGAGACCCAGTACTTC.

The V call is TRBV14, the J call TRBJ1-3; D unresolved. The CDR3 spans 12 residues. Germline CDR1 and CDR2: SGHDN and FVKESK. V shed 4 bases and J shed 8 bases, with 9 bases lying between them. CDR3 region: CASSLLGDTIYF. In nucleotides, the CDR3 is TGTGCCAGCAGCCTCCTCGGAGACACCATATATTTT.

This chain connects TRBV5-3 to TRBJ1-4; D call uncertain. TRBV5-3 is given ORF status, its function remaining uncertain. Trimming left V 4 bases short and J 8 bases short, with 12 bases between. The CDR3 is 13 amino acids. Here the CDR3 DNA reads TGTGCCAGAAGCCCCCGGGCGGGGGAAAAACTGTTTTTT. It encodes CARSPRAGEKLFF.

The chain links TRBV19 to TRBJ1-5; 12 bases agree with TRBD1. CDR3 length equals 18 residues. Trimming at V came to 7 bases and at J to 1 base, leaving 11 bases not matched to a gene. Germline CDR1 and CDR2: LNHDA and SQIVND (reference sequence). CDR3 DNA sequence: TGTGCCAGTACTAAAGAGGGGACAGGGGGCGGAAGCAATCAGCCCCAGCATTTT. Protein sequence: CASTKEGTGGGSNQPQHF.

The genes are TRBV9 and TRBJ1-3; 10 nucleotides align to TRBD1. The junction had 4 bases not matched to a gene; V was cut back by 4 bases and J by 6 bases. The germline V gene has CDR1 SGDLS and CDR2 YYNGEE. This CDR3 has 14 residues. CDR3 in amino acids: CASSPDRGLNTIYF. The DNA of the CDR3 is TGTGCCAGCAGCCCCGACAGGGGGCTAAACACCATATATTTT.

This clone was picked up one time. This chain connects TRBV7-6 to TRBJ1-6; tentatively, D is TRBD1 (6 bases). CDR3 length: 16 residues. CDR1 and CDR2 (germline): SGHVS, FNYEAQ. Deletions cut 4 bases from V and 7 bases from J, with 17 bases between. The CDR3 is CASSSPLGGPNSPLHF. CDR3 bases: TGTGCCAGCAGCTCCCCCCTCGGGGGGCCAAATTCACCCCTCCACTTT.

CDR3 coding DNA: TGCGCCAGCAGCTTGGGGACAGGCCCCGTCGGAAACACCATATATTTT. Protein: CASSLGTGPVGNTIYF. The chain couples TRBV5-1 to TRBJ1-3; 7 bases agree with TRBD1. The germline V gene has CDR1 SGHRS and CDR2 YFSETQ. V trimming: 0 bases; J trimming: 4 bases; junction bases outside the gene matches: 7. There are 16 residues in the CDR3. Based on the CDR3 plus reference TRBV5-1 and TRBJ1-3, the full variable domain is KAGVTQTPRYLIKTRGQQVTLSCSPISGHRSVSWYQQTPGQGLQFLFEYFSETQRNKGNFPGRFSGRQFSNSRSEMNVSTLELGDSALYLCASSLGTGPVGNTIYFGEGSWLTVV.

The chain couples TRBV12-3 or TRBV12-4 to TRBJ2-7; D ambiguous. The CDR3 contains 13 residues. V shed 6 bases and J shed 2 bases, with 11 bases lying between them. As DNA, the CDR3 is TGTGCCAGCAGCCCTACAGAACCCTACGAGCAGTACTTC. Its protein product is CASSPTEPYEQYF.